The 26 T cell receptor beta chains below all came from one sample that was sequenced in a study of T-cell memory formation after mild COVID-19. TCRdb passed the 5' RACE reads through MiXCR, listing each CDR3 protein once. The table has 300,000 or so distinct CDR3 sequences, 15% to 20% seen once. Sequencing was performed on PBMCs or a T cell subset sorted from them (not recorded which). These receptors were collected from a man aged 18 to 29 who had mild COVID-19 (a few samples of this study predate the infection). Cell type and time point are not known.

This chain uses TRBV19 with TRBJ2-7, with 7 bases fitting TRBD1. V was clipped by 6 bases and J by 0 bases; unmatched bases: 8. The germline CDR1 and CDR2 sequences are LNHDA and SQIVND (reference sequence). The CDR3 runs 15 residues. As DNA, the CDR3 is TGTGCCAGTAGCCTACAGGGGCCTTTCTCCTACGAGCAGTACTTC. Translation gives CASSLQGPFSYEQYF.

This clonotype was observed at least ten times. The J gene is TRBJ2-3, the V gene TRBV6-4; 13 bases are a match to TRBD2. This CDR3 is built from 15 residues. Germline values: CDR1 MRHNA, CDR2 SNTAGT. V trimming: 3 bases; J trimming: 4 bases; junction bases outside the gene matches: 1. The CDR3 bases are TGTGCCAGCAGTGAAACTAGCGGGGGGGCAGATACGCAGTATTTT. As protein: CASSETSGGADTQYF.

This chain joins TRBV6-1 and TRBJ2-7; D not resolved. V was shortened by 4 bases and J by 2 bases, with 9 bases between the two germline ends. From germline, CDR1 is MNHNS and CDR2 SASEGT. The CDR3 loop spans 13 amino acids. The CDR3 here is CASSGFPTYEQYV. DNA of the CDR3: TGTGCCAGCAGTGGATTCCCCACCTACGAGCAGTACGTC.

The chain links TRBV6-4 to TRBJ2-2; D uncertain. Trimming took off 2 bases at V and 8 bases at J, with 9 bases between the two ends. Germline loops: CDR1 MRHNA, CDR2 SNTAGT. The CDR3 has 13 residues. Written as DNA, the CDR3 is TGTGCCAGCAGTGACCGGCACTTTGGGGAGCTGTTTTTT. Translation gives CASSDRHFGELFF.

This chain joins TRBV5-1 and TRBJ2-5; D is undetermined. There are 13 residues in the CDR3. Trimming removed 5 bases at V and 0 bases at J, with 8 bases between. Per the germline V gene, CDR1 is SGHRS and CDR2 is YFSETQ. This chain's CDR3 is CASREHNQETQYF. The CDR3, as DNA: TGCGCCAGCAGGGAGCACAACCAAGAGACCCAGTACTTC. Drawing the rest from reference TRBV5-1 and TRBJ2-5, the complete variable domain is KAGVTQTPRYLIKTRGQQVTLSCSPISGHRSVSWYQQTPGQGLQFLFEYFSETQRNKGNFPGRFSGRQFSNSRSEMNVSTLELGDSALYLCASREHNQETQYFGPGTRLLVL.

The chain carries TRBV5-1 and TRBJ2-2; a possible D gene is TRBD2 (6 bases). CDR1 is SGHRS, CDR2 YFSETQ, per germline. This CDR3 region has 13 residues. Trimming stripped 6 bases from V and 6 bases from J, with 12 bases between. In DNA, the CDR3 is TGCGCCAGCAAGGCGGGGTCCCCCGGGGAGCTGTTTTTT. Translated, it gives CASKAGSPGELFF.

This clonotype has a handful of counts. The CDR3 sequence: CASSSHDSGRTDTQYF. The CDR3 DNA reads TGTGCCAGCAGTTCACACGATAGCGGACGCACAGATACGCAGTATTTT. This chain connects TRBV12-3 or TRBV12-4 to TRBJ2-3; a weak D match, TRBD2 (6 bases). The CDR3 is made up of 16 amino acids. V was trimmed by 4 bases and J by 1 base, leaving 15 bases between them.

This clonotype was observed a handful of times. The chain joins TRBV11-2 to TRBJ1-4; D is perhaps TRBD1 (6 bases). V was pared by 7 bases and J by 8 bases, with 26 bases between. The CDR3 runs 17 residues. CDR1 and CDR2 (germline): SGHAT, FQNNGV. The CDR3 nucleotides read TGTGCCAGCAAGCTTTTGGGGGGGCATGATCTCGGGGAAAAACTGTTTTTT. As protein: CASKLLGGHDLGEKLFF.

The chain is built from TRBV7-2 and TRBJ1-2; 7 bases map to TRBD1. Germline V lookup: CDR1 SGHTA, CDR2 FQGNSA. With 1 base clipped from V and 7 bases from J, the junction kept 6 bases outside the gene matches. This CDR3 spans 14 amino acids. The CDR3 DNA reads TGTGCCAGCAGCTTAGGACAGGGCGGCCTTGGCTACACCTTC. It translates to CASSLGQGGLGYTF.

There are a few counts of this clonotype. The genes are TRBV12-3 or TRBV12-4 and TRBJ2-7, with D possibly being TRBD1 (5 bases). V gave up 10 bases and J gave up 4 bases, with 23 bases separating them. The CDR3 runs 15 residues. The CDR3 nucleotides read TGTGCCACCGGGCCAGGGCCAGGTGCAACTTACGAGCAGTACTTC. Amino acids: CATGPGPGATYEQYF.

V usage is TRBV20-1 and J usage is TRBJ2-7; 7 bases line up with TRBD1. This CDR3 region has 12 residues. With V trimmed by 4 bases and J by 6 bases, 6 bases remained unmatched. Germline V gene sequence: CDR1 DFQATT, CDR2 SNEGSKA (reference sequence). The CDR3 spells CSAKTGSSEQYV. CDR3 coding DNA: TGCAGTGCTAAGACAGGGAGCAGCGAGCAGTACGTC.

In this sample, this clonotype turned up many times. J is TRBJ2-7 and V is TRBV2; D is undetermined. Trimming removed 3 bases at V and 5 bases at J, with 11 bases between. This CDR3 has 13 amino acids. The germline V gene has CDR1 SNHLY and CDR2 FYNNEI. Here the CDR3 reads CASSEPFEDEQYF. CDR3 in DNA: TGTGCCAGCAGTGAGCCCTTCGAGGACGAGCAGTACTTC.

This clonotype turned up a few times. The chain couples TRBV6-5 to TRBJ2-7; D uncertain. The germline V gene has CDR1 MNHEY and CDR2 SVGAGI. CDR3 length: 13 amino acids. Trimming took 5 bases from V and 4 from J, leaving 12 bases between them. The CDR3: CASSPDVGYEQYF. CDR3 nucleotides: TGTGCCAGCAGTCCCGACGTTGGGTACGAGCAGTACTTC.

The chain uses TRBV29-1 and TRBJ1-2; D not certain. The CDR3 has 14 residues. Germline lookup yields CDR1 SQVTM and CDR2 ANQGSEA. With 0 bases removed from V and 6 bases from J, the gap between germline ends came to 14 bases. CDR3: CSVEDFPARDGYTF. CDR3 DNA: TGCAGCGTTGAAGATTTCCCGGCACGGGATGGCTACACCTTC.

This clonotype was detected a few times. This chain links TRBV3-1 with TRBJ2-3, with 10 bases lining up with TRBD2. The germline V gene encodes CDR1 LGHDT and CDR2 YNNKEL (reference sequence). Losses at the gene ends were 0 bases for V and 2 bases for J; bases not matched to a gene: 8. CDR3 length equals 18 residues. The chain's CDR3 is CASSQDIASGGYTDTQYF. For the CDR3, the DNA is TGTGCCAGCAGCCAAGATATCGCTAGCGGGGGCTACACAGATACGCAGTATTTT.

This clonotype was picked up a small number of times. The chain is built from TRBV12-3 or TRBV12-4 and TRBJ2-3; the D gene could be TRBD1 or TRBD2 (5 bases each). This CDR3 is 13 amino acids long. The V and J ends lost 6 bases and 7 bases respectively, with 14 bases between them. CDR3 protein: CASRSGPTYTQYF. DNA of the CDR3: TGTGCCAGCAGATCGGGACCTACATATACGCAGTATTTT.

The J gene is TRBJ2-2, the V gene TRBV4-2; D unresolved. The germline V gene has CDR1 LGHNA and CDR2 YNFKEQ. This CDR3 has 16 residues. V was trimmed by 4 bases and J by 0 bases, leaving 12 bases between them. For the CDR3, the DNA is TGTGCCAGCAGCCGGGATTGGCCTACGAACACCGGGGAGCTGTTTTTT. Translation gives CASSRDWPTNTGELFF.

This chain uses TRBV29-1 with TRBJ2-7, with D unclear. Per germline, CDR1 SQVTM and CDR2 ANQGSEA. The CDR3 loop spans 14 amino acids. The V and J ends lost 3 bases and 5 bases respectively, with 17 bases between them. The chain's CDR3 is CSVEVLDGYHEQYF. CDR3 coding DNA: TGCAGCGTTGAGGTTCTCGACGGCTACCACGAGCAGTACTTC.

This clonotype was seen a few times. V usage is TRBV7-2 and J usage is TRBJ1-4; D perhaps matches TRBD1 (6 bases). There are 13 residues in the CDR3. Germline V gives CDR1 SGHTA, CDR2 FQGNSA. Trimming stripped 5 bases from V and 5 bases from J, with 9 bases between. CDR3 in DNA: TGTGCCAGCAGCAGGGGGGGGAATGAAAAACTGTTTTTT. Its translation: CASSRGGNEKLFF.

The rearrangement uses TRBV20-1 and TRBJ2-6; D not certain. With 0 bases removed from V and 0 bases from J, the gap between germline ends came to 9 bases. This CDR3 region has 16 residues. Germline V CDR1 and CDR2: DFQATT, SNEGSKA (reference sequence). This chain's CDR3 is CSARDPGGSGANVLTF. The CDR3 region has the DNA TGCAGTGCTAGAGATCCTGGCGGCTCTGGGGCCAACGTCCTGACTTTC.

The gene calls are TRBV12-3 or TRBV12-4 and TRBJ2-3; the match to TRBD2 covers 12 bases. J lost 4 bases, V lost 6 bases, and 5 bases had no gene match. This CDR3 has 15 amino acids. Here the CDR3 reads CASRKLAGGADTQYF. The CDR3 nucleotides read TGTGCCAGCAGGAAACTAGCGGGGGGTGCAGATACGCAGTATTTT.

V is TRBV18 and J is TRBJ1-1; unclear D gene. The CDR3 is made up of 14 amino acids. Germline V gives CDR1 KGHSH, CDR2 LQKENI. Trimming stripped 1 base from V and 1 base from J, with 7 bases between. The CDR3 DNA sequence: TGTGCCAGCTCACCACGTACAGAGAACACTGAAGCTTTCTTT. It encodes CASSPRTENTEAFF.

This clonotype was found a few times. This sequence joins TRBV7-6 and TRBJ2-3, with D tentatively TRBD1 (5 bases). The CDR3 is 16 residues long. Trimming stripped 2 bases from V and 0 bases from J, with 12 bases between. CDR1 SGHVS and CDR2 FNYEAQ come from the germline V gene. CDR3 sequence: CASSLPWTTSTDTQYF. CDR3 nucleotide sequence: TGTGCCAGCAGCTTACCCTGGACAACTAGCACAGATACGCAGTATTTT.

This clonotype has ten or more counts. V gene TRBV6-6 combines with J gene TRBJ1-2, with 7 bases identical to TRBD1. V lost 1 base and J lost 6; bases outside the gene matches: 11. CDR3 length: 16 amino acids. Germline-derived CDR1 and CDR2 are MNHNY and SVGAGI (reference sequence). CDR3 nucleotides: TGTGCCAGCAGTTACTTGGGGCAGGGGGAAATGGATGGCTACACCTTC. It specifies CASSYLGQGEMDGYTF.

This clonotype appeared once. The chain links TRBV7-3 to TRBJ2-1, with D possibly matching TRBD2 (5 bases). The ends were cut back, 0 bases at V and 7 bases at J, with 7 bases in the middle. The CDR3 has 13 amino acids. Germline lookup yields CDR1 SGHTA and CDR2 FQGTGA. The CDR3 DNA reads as TGTGCCAGCAGCTTAACCCGGGAAAATGAGCAGTTCTTC. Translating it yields CASSLTRENEQFF.

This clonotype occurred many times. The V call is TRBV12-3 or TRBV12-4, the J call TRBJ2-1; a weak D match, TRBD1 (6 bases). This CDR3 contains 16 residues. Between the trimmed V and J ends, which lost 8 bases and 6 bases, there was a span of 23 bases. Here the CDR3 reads CASSSTQGRKRNEQFF. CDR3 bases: TGTGCCAGCTCATCCACACAGGGACGGAAGCGCAATGAGCAGTTCTTC.